The table lists the clone carrying this T cell receptor (beta chain) with many counts. Each CDR3 protein is one row after TCRdb ran MiXCR on the 5' RACE reads. This sample yields about 82,000 distinct CDR3 sequences, of which more than 5% are seen a single time; 7.5% to 8% belongs to the top ten. The data originate from a study of T cells of healthy individuals. There are 13 residues in the CDR3. Between the trimmed V and J ends, which lost 3 bases and 4 bases, there was a span of 9 bases. Germline CDR1 is SGDLS and CDR2 is YYNGEE. The TCR sequence derives from a female donor in good health. The rearrangement links TRBV9 to TRBJ2-3; tentative D call: TRBD1 (6 bases). The CDR3 coding sequence is TGTGCCAGCAGCGGAGGGGGTCCAGATACGCAGTATTTT. This sequence encodes CASSGGGPDTQYF.